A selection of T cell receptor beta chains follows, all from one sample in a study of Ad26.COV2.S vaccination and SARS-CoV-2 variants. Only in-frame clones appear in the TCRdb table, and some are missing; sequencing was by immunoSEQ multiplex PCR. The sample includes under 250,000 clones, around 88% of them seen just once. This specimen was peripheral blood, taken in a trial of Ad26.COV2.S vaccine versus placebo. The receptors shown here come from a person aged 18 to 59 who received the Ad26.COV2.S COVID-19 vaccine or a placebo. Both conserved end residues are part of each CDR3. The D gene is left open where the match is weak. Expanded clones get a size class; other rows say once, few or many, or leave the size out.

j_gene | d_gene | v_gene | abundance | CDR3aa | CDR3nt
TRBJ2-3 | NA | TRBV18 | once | CASSLQGRDTQYF | TGTGCCAGCTCACTACAGGGTAGGGATACGCAGTATTTT
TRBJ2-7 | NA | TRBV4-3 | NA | CASSQDFERARGEQYF | TGCGCCAGCAGCCAAGATTTTGAACGGGCGAGGGGCGAGCAGTACTTC
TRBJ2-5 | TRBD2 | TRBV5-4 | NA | CASSSPLAGAETQYF | TGTGCCAGCAGCTCACCCTTAGCGGGAGCAGAGACCCAGTACTTC
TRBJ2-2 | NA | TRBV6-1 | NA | CASSEQGDTGELFF | TGTGCCAGCAGTGAGCAGGGAGACACCGGGGAGCTGTTTTTT
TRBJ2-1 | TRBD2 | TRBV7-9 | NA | CASSAGLERGFYNEQFF | TGTGCCAGCAGCGCCGGACTAGAGCGGGGGTTTTACAATGAGCAGTTCTTC
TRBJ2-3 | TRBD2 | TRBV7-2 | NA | CASKGIAGALSTDTQYF | TGTGCCAGCAAAGGAATAGCGGGGGCCCTTAGCACAGATACGCAGTATTTT
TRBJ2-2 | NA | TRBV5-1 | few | CASSPPNLAGTGELFF | TGCGCCAGCAGCCCCCCCAATCTAGCTGGGACCGGGGAGCTGTTTTTT
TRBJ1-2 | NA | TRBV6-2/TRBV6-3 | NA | CASSTANRIRYYGYTF | TGTGCCAGCAGTACAGCAAACAGGATCCGCTACTATGGCTACACCTTC
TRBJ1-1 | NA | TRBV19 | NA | CASSTTGYPMNTEAFF | TGTGCCAGTAGTACAACAGGGTATCCTATGAACACTGAAGCTTTCTTT
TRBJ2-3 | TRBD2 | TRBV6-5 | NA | CASSYLAGGGTDTQYF | TGTGCCAGCAGTTACTTGGCGGGGGGGGGCACAGATACGCAGTATTTT
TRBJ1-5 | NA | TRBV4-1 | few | CASSQDEARHLSNQPQHF | TGCGCCAGCAGCCAAGATGAGGCACGACACCTTAGCAATCAGCCCCAGCATTTT
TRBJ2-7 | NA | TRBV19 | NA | CASSRSQKGTGIYEQYF | TGTGCCAGTAGTAGATCTCAAAAGGGGACGGGCATCTACGAGCAGTACTTC
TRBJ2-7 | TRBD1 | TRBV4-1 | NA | CASSPPVRDRGFYEQYF | TGCGCCAGCAGCCCGCCTGTCCGGGACAGGGGGTTCTACGAGCAGTACTTC
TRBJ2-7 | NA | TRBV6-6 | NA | CASSYSPYEQYF | TGTGCCAGCAGTTACTCACCCTACGAGCAGTACTTC
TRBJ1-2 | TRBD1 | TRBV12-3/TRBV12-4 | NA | CASSSGGRGGYTF | TGTGCCAGCAGTTCAGGGGGTAGGGGTGGCTACACCTTC
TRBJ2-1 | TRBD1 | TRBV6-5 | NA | CASSPTGQGYNEQFF | TGTGCCAGCAGTCCAACCGGACAGGGATACAATGAGCAGTTCTTC
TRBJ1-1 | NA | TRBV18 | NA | CASSPVGADTEAFF | TGTGCCAGCTCACCAGTGGGGGCCGACACTGAAGCTTTCTTT
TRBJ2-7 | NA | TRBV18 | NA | CASSPPNFEQYF | TGTGCCAGCTCACCACCTAACTTTGAGCAGTACTTC
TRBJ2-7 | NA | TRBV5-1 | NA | CASSLGTGGNYEQYF | TGCGCCAGCAGCTTGGGGACCGGCGGAAACTACGAGCAGTACTTC
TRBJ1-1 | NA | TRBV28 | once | CASKSLTEAFF | TGTGCCAGCAAAAGTCTGACTGAAGCTTTCTTT
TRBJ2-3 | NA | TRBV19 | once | CASSIRDVGASVSTDTQYF | TGTGCCAGTAGTATAAGGGACGTCGGCGCGTCGGTGAGCACAGATACGCAGTATTTT
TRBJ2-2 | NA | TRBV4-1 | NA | CASSQGGTTGELFF | TGCGCCAGCAGCCAAGGAGGGACTACCGGGGAGCTGTTTTTT
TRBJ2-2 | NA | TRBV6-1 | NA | CASGIREVITGELFF | TGTGCCAGCGGAATCAGGGAGGTCATCACCGGGGAGCTGTTTTTT
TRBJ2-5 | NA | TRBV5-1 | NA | CASSLSSGYQETQYF | TGCGCCAGCAGCTTGTCTTCTGGGTACCAAGAGACCCAGTACTTC
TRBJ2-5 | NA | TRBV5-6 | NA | CASSLATGIETQYF | TGTGCCAGCAGCTTGGCCACAGGGATAGAGACCCAGTACTTC
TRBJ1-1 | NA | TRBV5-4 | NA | CASSPSLWDTLNTEAFF | TGTGCCAGCAGCCCGTCCTTATGGGACACACTGAACACTGAAGCTTTCTTT
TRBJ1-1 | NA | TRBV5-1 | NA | CASSLVDGGREAFF | TGCGCCAGCAGCTTAGTTGACGGGGGCAGAGAAGCTTTCTTT
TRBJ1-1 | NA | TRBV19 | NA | CASSWGPTEAFF | TGTGCCAGTAGTTGGGGTCCCACTGAAGCTTTCTTT
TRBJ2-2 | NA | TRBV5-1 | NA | CASSLDQVTGELFF | TGCGCCAGCAGCTTGGATCAGGTCACCGGGGAGCTGTTTTTT
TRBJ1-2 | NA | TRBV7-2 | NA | CASSLEAQGLSGYTF | TGTGCCAGCAGCTTAGAAGCCCAAGGGTTGTCTGGCTACACCTTC
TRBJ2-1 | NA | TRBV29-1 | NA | CSVVRDFYNEQFF | TGCAGCGTTGTAAGGGACTTTTACAATGAGCAGTTCTTC
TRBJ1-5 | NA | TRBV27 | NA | CASSLLFNQPQHF | TGTGCCAGCAGTCTCCTCTTCAATCAGCCCCAGCATTTT
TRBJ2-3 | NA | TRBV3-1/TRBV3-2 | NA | CASSQDIPPDTQYF | TGTGCCAGCAGCCAAGACATACCCCCAGATACGCAGTATTTT
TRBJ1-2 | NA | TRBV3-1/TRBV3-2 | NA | CASSQGNYGYTF | TGTGCCAGCAGCCAAGGTAACTATGGCTACACCTTC
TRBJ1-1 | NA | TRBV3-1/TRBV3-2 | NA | CASSQVQARGTEAFF | TGTGCCAGCAGCCAAGTTCAGGCCAGAGGGACTGAAGCTTTCTTT
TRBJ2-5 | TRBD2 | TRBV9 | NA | CASSSGGSPQETQYF | TGTGCCAGCAGTAGTGGCGGGAGCCCCCAAGAGACCCAGTACTTC
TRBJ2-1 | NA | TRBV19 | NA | CASSTLLGQFF | TGTGCCAGTAGTACCCTTCTTGGGCAGTTCTTC